The sample holds many counts of the clone carrying this T cell receptor beta chain. Antigen unknown. This record comes from a study of T-cell reconstitution after alpha-beta-depleted transplantation in children. The study, taken as a whole, reports: Approximately two months post-transplant, alpha-beta T cells reportedly originated from several hundred expanded graft clones. When one year had passed after transplant, most T-cell counts and diversity came from newly produced T cells.

Unique molecular identifiers were used to barcode this TCRbeta library. TCRdb used MiXCR to reprocess the PCR reads, holding one entry per CDR3 protein. The sample lists 200,000 to 250,000 distinct CDR3 sequences; around 7.7% were seen once. The CDR3 runs to 13 residues. Trimming removed 9 bases at V and 1 base at J, with 9 bases between. The chain carries TRBV12-3 or TRBV12-4 and TRBJ2-2; D is possibly TRBD2 (5 bases). This clonotype was obtained from a male patient under 10 years old who had a stem cell transplant for acute myeloid leukemia, so the T cells may come from the graft donor. The source was PBMCs, mostly from graft donor cells, collected 360 days after TCRalphabeta/CD19-depleted stem cell transplant. CDR3 sequence: CARLEGNTGELFF. The CDR3 bases are TGTGCCAGGCTCGAGGGGAACACCGGGGAGCTGTTTTTT.